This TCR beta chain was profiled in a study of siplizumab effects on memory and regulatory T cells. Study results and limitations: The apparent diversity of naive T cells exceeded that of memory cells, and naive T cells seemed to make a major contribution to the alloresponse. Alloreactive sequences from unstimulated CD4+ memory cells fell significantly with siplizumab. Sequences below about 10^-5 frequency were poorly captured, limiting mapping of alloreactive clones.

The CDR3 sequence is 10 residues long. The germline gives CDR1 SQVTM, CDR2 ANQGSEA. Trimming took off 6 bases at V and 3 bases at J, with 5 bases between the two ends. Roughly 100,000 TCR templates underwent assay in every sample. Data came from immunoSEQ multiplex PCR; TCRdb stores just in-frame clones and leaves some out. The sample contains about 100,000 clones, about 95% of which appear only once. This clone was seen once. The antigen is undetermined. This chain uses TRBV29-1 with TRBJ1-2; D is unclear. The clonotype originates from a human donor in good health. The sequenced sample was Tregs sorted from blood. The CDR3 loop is CSVEYYGYTF. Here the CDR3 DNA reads TGCAGCGTGGAGTACTATGGCTACACCTTC.